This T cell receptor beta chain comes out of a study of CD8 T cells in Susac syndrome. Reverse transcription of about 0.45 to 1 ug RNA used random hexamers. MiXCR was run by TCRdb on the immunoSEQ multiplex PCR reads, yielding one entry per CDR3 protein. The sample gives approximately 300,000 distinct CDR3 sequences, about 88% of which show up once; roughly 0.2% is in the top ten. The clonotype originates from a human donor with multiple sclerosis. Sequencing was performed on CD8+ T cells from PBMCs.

CDR3 protein: CASSLGPTVRDEQYF. The CDR3 DNA follows: TGTGCCAGCAGCCTGGGGCCCACAGTTCGGGACGAGCAGTACTTC. This chain uses TRBV6-6 with TRBJ2-7; D is perhaps TRBD1 (5 bases). V lost 6 bases and J lost 5, with 20 bases in between. Germline V gene lookup returns CDR1 MNHNY and CDR2 SVGAGI (reference sequence). This CDR3 region has 15 residues.